Following are 8 T cell receptor beta chains from one sample sequenced in a study of T cell responses to AZD1222 COVID-19 vaccine. Method: immunoSEQ multiplex PCR; TCRdb's copy keeps in-frame clones and lacks some. Here the sample spans some 150,000 clones, approximately 88% being singletons. This specimen was peripheral blood, taken on day 0 of AZD1222 vaccination. The receptors come from an adult in good health.

The rearrangement links TRBV6-2 or TRBV6-3 to TRBJ1-5, with D perhaps TRBD1 (5 bases). In germline, CDR1 is MNHEY, CDR2 SVGEGT. The CDR3 loop spans 15 amino acids. The V and J ends lost 0 bases and 9 bases respectively, with 15 bases between them. CDR3 protein: CASSYSRGLLWPQHF. The CDR3 DNA follows: TGTGCCAGCAGTTACTCGAGGGGCCTCCTTTGGCCCCAGCATTTT.

J is TRBJ1-3 and V is TRBV18, with 10 bases that match TRBD1. V gave up 2 bases and J gave up 6 bases; unmatched junction bases: 10. The CDR3 length is 17 residues. Germline values: CDR1 KGHSH, CDR2 LQKENI. The CDR3 here is CASSPWPLGQGINTIYF. The CDR3 DNA follows: TGTGCCAGCTCACCATGGCCCCTGGGACAGGGGATAAACACCATATATTTT.

The table lists this clone with a count of one. The chain joins TRBV5-1 to TRBJ2-2; 7 bases are shared with TRBD2. Germline V gene sequence: CDR1 SGHRS, CDR2 YFSETQ. Trimming at V came to 5 bases and at J to 6 bases, leaving 7 bases not matched to a gene. The CDR3 length is 14 residues. The DNA for the CDR3 is TGCGCCAGCAGTGATGTGGGGAGGGCCGGGGAGCTGTTTTTT. It specifies CASSDVGRAGELFF.

The J gene is TRBJ1-1, the V gene TRBV7-8; D possibly corresponds to TRBD1 (5 bases). V lost 2 bases and J 1 base, leaving 8 bases between the germline ends. CDR3 size: 14 residues. Per germline, CDR1 SGHVS and CDR2 FQNEAQ. CDR3 DNA: TGTGCCAGCAGCTTAATCGGGGGGAACACTGAAGCTTTCTTT. Its translation is CASSLIGGNTEAFF.

The CDR3 reads CASRQGRGITEAFF. CDR3 coding DNA: TGTGCCAGCAGGCAGGGCAGGGGAATCACTGAAGCTTTCTTT. The V and J genes are TRBV27 and TRBJ1-1; a weak D match, TRBD1 (6 bases). V lost 6 bases and J lost 4, with 15 bases in between. The length of the CDR3 is 14 residues. Per germline, CDR1 MNHEY and CDR2 SMNVEV (reference sequence).

This sequence joins TRBV12-3 or TRBV12-4 and TRBJ1-2, with D perhaps TRBD1 (6 bases). This CDR3 has 12 amino acids. The ends were cut back, 3 bases at V and 7 bases at J, with 9 bases in the middle. CDR3 bases: TGTGCCAGCAGTTTGCACAGGGCTGGCTACACCTTC. This sequence encodes CASSLHRAGYTF.

This chain uses TRBV3-1 (or the pseudogene TRBV3-2) with TRBJ2-1; D may be TRBD1 (5 bases). This CDR3 has 16 residues. Germline CDR1 LGHDT, CDR2 YNNKEL (reference sequence). V was cut by 0 bases and J by 4 bases, with 13 bases left in between. The CDR3 region is CASSQDPRTPYNEQFF. DNA of the CDR3: TGTGCCAGCAGCCAAGATCCCCGGACACCGTACAATGAGCAGTTCTTC.

This chain connects TRBV7-2 to TRBJ2-2; 8 bases match TRBD2. V lost 5 bases, J lost 5 bases, and 10 bases stayed unmatched. Germline V gene lookup returns CDR1 SGHTA and CDR2 FQGNSA. The CDR3 has 16 amino acids. The CDR3 DNA is TGTGCCAGCAGCGACGGGACTAGTCCAATAACCGGGGAGCTGTTTTTT. Protein sequence: CASSDGTSPITGELFF.